A selection of T cell receptor beta chains follows, all from one sample in a study of CD8+ T cells in alopecia areata. Assay used: immunoSEQ multiplex PCR; TCRdb lists only in-frame clones, some missing. The top ten clones hold approximately 3.4% of a sample with some 200,000 clones, 55% to 70% of them seen once. The sample consisted of CD4+ T cells sorted from blood, taken at week 4, from a patient treated with tofacitinib. Receptors were obtained from a human donor with alopecia areata. Both conserved end residues are part of each CDR3. A D gene is named only where the DNA matches it firmly. The size of a clone is reported for some rows only, either as once, few or many, or as a class for expanded clones.

clone_size j_call d_call v_call cdr3_aa cdr3_nt
once TRBJ2-1 - TRBV14 CASSPYLGTSYNEQFF TGTGCCAGCAGCCCCTACCTCGGGACAAGCTACAATGAGCAGTTCTTC
- TRBJ2-1 - TRBV5-6 CASSFMVYNEQFF TGTGCCAGCAGCTTTATGGTGTACAATGAGCAGTTCTTC
- TRBJ2-5 TRBD1 TRBV5-1 CASSNDRAAETQYF TGCGCCAGCAGCAATGACAGGGCCGCGGAGACCCAGTACTTC
- TRBJ2-1 TRBD2 TRBV7-9 CASRSGTRGTNEQFF TGTGCCAGCAGATCCGGGACTAGGGGGACCAATGAGCAGTTCTTC
- TRBJ2-3 TRBD2 TRBV25-1 CASRSPRGGPNTQYF TGTGCCAGCAGATCACCCCGGGGGGGGCCGAATACGCAGTATTTT
- TRBJ2-3 TRBD2 TRBV9 CASSVHSAGGSDTQYF TGTGCCAGCAGCGTTCATTCAGCGGGGGGGTCTGATACGCAGTATTTT
- TRBJ2-1 - TRBV2 CASSEAGGQGGARFF TGTGCCAGCAGTGAAGCGGGAGGACAAGGAGGGGCTCGGTTCTTC
- TRBJ1-6 - TRBV6-6 CGTEQGNNSPLHF TGTGGCACGGAACAGGGAAATAATTCACCCCTCCACTTT
- TRBJ1-2 - TRBV30 CACDAAYGYTF TGTGCCTGCGATGCGGCCTATGGCTACACCTTC
few TRBJ1-2 TRBD1 TRBV10-3 CAISPTGVGGYGYTF TGTGCCATCAGTCCGACAGGGGTAGGAGGCTATGGCTACACCTTC
few TRBJ1-6 - TRBV19 CASTNTGNSNSPLHF TGTGCCAGTACCAACACGGGCAACTCGAATTCACCCCTCCACTTT
- TRBJ1-5 - TRBV30 CAHGAGGNQPQHF TGTGCCCACGGGGCAGGAGGCAATCAGCCCCAGCATTTT
once TRBJ2-1 - TRBV4-2 CASSQMDKSSYNEQFF TGTGCCAGCAGCCAAATGGATAAGAGCTCCTACAATGAGCAGTTCTTC
few TRBJ2-4 TRBD2 TRBV28 CANGLAGGMGIQYF TGTGCCAACGGACTAGCGGGGGGAATGGGCATTCAGTACTTC
- TRBJ1-2 TRBD1 TRBV7-2 CASSSQGQGNYGYTF TGTGCCAGCAGCTCTCAAGGACAGGGGAACTATGGCTACACCTTC
few TRBJ1-2 - TRBV19 CASSIIGFGYTF TGTGCCAGTAGTATAATAGGGTTTGGCTACACCTTC
many TRBJ2-3 - TRBV5-6 CASSLDPTTDTQYF TGTGCCAGCAGCTTGGACCCAACCACAGATACGCAGTATTTT
few TRBJ2-7 - TRBV7-2 CASSELGLYEQYF TGTGCCAGCAGCGAGTTAGGACTCTACGAGCAGTACTTC
- TRBJ2-1 - TRBV7-2 CASSLEATASYNEQFF TGTGCCAGCAGCTTAGAGGCGACAGCCTCCTACAATGAGCAGTTCTTC
- TRBJ1-2 - TRBV30 CACGQNYGYTF TGTGCCTGCGGACAGAACTATGGCTACACCTTC
few TRBJ2-3 - TRBV28 CASSSDPISTQYF TGTGCCAGCAGTTCGGACCCTATCTCGACGCAGTATTTT
- TRBJ1-1 - TRBV20-1 CSARTDTWAFF TGCAGTGCTAGAACCGACACGTGGGCTTTCTTT
- TRBJ2-5 - TRBV7-9 CASSFVETQYF TGTGCCAGCAGCTTTGTTGAGACCCAGTACTTC
- TRBJ1-2 - TRBV25-1 CASSDTGNYGYTF TGTGCCAGCAGTGATACGGGGAACTATGGCTACACCTTC
- TRBJ1-2 TRBD1 TRBV30 CAWSSSSGGDGYTF TGTGCCTGGAGTTCCTCCTCAGGGGGCGATGGCTACACCTTC
once TRBJ1-2 TRBD1 TRBV25-1 CASSEPGGFYGYTF TGTGCCAGCAGTGAGCCAGGGGGCTTCTATGGCTACACCTTC
- TRBJ1-5 - TRBV2 CASGETSVSRQPQHF TGTGCCAGCGGGGAGACCTCGGTGAGTCGGCAGCCCCAGCATTTT
- TRBJ1-1 TRBD1 TRBV2 CASSEGQGGNTEAFF TGTGCCAGCAGTGAAGGACAGGGCGGGAACACTGAAGCTTTCTTT
- TRBJ2-2 - TRBV6-5 CASSLKANTGELFF TGTGCCAGCAGTTTGAAAGCGAACACCGGGGAGCTGTTTTTT
few TRBJ2-2 - TRBV30 CACARLTNTGELFF TGTGCCTGTGCCCGACTTACGAACACCGGGGAGCTGTTTTTT
- TRBJ1-4 - TRBV15 CATSGRPPEDEKLFF TGTGCCACCAGCGGAAGGCCCCCCGAGGATGAAAAACTGTTTTTT
- TRBJ2-7 - TRBV5-4 CASRENRAGEQYF TGTGCCAGCAGGGAGAACAGGGCAGGGGAGCAGTACTTC
- TRBJ1-2 - TRBV30 CAWTPGDYGYTF TGTGCCTGGACTCCAGGGGATTATGGCTACACCTTC
- TRBJ2-1 TRBD1 TRBV2 CASMAGGFDEQFF TGTGCCAGCATGGCAGGGGGCTTCGATGAGCAGTTCTTC
once TRBJ1-2 - TRBV20-1 CSAEGGTVF TGCAGTGCTGAGGGAGGGACGGTCTTC
few TRBJ1-5 - TRBV6-5 CASSLQGTNQPQHF TGTGCCAGCAGCCTCCAAGGGACCAATCAGCCCCAGCATTTT
- TRBJ2-3 TRBD1 TRBV11-1 CASSIDRVDTQYF TGTGCCAGCAGCATAGACAGGGTCGATACGCAGTATTTT
- TRBJ2-1 - TRBV28 CASREEDRNDEQFF TGTGCCAGCAGGGAAGAAGACAGGAACGATGAGCAGTTCTTC
- TRBJ2-3 TRBD2 TRBV2 CASRLSGGTDTQYF TGTGCCAGCAGGCTTAGCGGGGGCACAGATACGCAGTATTTT
- TRBJ2-2 - TRBV30 CAWTPGLRTGELFF TGTGCCTGGACCCCCGGACTTCGCACCGGGGAGCTGTTTTTT
- TRBJ1-6 - TRBV7-9 CASSLVNSPLHF TGTGCCAGCAGCTTGGTTAATTCACCCCTCCACTTT
once TRBJ1-1 - TRBV10-3 CAISESGAGTVTEAFF TGTGCCATCAGTGAGTCGGGGGCGGGGACGGTCACTGAAGCTTTCTTT
- TRBJ2-6 - TRBV7-9 CPPRGQGRAGANVLTF TGTCCCCCCCGGGGTCAGGGTAGGGCTGGGGCCAACGTCCTGACTTTC
- TRBJ1-4 - TRBV6-6 CASGHIRGDEKLFF TGTGCCAGCGGACACATTCGAGGGGATGAAAAACTGTTTTTT
few TRBJ2-1 - TRBV25-1 CASREARGPYNEQFF TGTGCCAGCAGGGAAGCCAGGGGACCCTACAATGAGCAGTTCTTC
- TRBJ1-2 - TRBV28 CASQETTHYGYTF TGTGCCAGTCAGGAGACAACCCACTATGGCTACACCTTC
few TRBJ2-7 - TRBV29-1 CSVGPGGYEQYF TGCAGCGTTGGACCCGGAGGATACGAGCAGTACTTC
- TRBJ1-4 - TRBV7-2 CASSLSYREKLFF TGTGCCAGCAGCTTATCTTACAGGGAAAAACTGTTTTTT
few TRBJ2-1 - TRBV7-9 CASSLLSNEQFF TGTGCCAGCAGCTTATTGAGCAATGAGCAGTTCTTC
few TRBJ2-5 TRBD2 TRBV29-1 CSVVVPTSASLETQYF TGCAGCGTTGTGGTCCCGACTAGCGCCTCCCTAGAGACCCAGTACTTC